This T cell receptor (beta chain) was observed in a study of blood T cell repertoires in COVID-19. Study as a whole: COVID-19 samples, acute and convalescent, were from the United States, Italy and Spain. T cells, B-cell-depleted T cells, or PBMCs provided the cDNA or gDNA that served as material.

As handled by the study authors: Amplification with reference gene primers provided the estimates of nucleated cell counts. The assay was immunoSEQ multiplex PCR, and TCRdb's table has in-frame clones only and misses some. The V and J calls and the clone size are those of that table, but D and trimming were determined from the DNA. This table has about 290,000 clones, roughly 89% appearing once. V was trimmed by 3 bases and J by 2 bases, leaving 10 bases between them. CDR1 and CDR2 from the germline V gene are LNHDA and SQIVND (reference sequence). The CDR3 totals 15 residues. The sequenced material came from peripheral blood. The sequence came from a woman in her twenties or thirties with active or convalescent COVID-19. This rearrangement joins TRBV19 to TRBJ1-4; TRBD1 might be the D (5 bases). DNA of the CDR3: TGTGCCAGTAGTATTACAGGAAGGACTAATGAAAAACTGTTTTTT. This sequence encodes CASSITGRTNEKLFF.